The present T cell receptor beta chain was sequenced within a study of blood T cells in healthy people across ages. The V gene's germline CDR1 is SEHNR and CDR2 FQNEAQ (reference sequence). The CDR3 has 14 amino acids. With 7 bases removed from V and 2 bases from J, the gap between germline ends came to 14 bases. Ranging in age from roughly 6 to 100, the donors were healthy Caucasian individuals from Russia. Then a second PCR, running about 6 to 11 cycles, was carried out with a sample-barcoded 5' primer and a J-beta primer mix. TCRdb independently ran MiXCR on the 5' RACE reads; one entry per CDR3 protein. The data hold about a million distinct CDR3 sequences, with roughly two fifths observed a single time. Remarks on this clonotype: No antigen is known for it.

Study-wide findings and caveats: Donor CMV infection status was unknown, possibly confounding age-related changes in expanded clonotypes. The study found more naive CD4+ cells and higher diversity in long-lived than aged donors.

The sequencing input was blood. The origin of this receptor is a man aged 18 to 29 in good health. The V call is TRBV7-9, the J call TRBJ1-1, with D unresolved. The CDR3 here is CASTPDGVNTEAFF. CDR3 nucleotides: TGTGCCAGCACCCCGGATGGGGTTAACACTGAAGCTTTCTTT.